The 31 T cell receptor beta chains below were found in one sample sequenced in a study of siplizumab effects on memory and regulatory T cells. The table came from immunoSEQ multiplex PCR; TCRdb's copy has only in-frame clones and leaves some out. The data contain some 100,000 clones, roughly 92% of them seen just once; the ten biggest clones take up roughly 0.6%. Sequenced sample: Tregs sorted from blood. These receptors were taken from a human donor in good health.

The DNA for the CDR3 is TGTGCCAGCAGCCAATCGGGGTGGGGGAACACTGAAGCTTTCTTT. It encodes CASSQSGWGNTEAFF. V and J are TRBV16 and TRBJ1-1; D unresolved. CDR1 and CDR2 from the germline V gene are KGHSY and FQNENV. This CDR3 has 15 amino acids. V was clipped by 0 bases and J by 1 base, with 9 bases between them.

The chain carries TRBV28 and TRBJ2-7; possibly TRBD1 or TRBD2 for D (5 bases each). Trimming took off 6 bases at V and 0 bases at J, with 9 bases between the two ends. Germline lookup yields CDR1 MDHEN and CDR2 SYDVKM. The CDR3 has 13 amino acids. DNA of the CDR3: TGTGCCAGCAGGGGGGTAACCTCCTACGAGCAGTACTTC. The encoded protein is CASRGVTSYEQYF.

This clone was seen only once. CDR3 sequence reads: CASSPRGRVTSTDTQYF. The CDR3 DNA reads as TGTGCCAGCAGCCCTCGTGGTAGGGTAACTAGCACAGATACGCAGTATTTT. V usage is TRBV7-9 and J usage is TRBJ2-3; unclear D gene. V lost 5 bases and J 0 bases, leaving 18 bases between the germline ends. Germline CDR1 SEHNR, CDR2 FQNEAQ (reference sequence). This CDR3 is built from 17 residues. Full variable domain (missing parts from reference TRBV7-9 and TRBJ2-3): DTGVSQNPRHKITKRGQNVTFRCDPISEHNRLYWYRQTLGQGPEFLTYFQNEAQLEKSRLLSDRFSAERPKGSFSTLEIQRTEQGDSAMYLCASSPRGRVTSTDTQYFGPGTRLTVL.

This chain joins TRBV30 and TRBJ1-1; D gene ambiguous. Trimming took off 2 bases at V and 2 bases at J, with 9 bases between the two ends. This CDR3 has 13 residues. The V gene's germline CDR1 is GTSNPN and CDR2 SVGIG (reference sequence). In nucleotides, the CDR3 is TGTGCCTGGAGTCTTGGAGAAAACACTGAAGCTTTCTTT. Its protein product is CAWSLGENTEAFF. The full variable domain, with the rest looked up from reference TRBV30 and TRBJ1-1, is SQTIHQWPATLVQPVGSPLSLECTVEGTSNPNLYWYRQAAGRGLQLLFYSVGIGQISSEVPQNLSASRPQDRQFILSSKKLLLSDSGFYLCAWSLGENTEAFFGQGTRLTVV.

CDR3 region: CASSYRGPLETQYF. CDR3 nucleotide sequence: TGTGCCAGCAGCTACAGGGGGCCCTTAGAGACCCAGTACTTC. The chain links TRBV5-4 to TRBJ2-5; 9 bases map to TRBD1. V was clipped by 3 bases and J by 4 bases; unmatched bases: 4. The germline V gene has CDR1 SGHNT and CDR2 YYREEE (reference sequence). The CDR3 runs to 14 residues.

This clone was detected once. V usage is TRBV28 and J usage is TRBJ2-2, with D possibly being TRBD1 (6 bases). The V end was cut by 3 bases, the J end by 9 bases, with 14 bases between. There are 14 residues in the CDR3. CDR1 MDHEN and CDR2 SYDVKM come from the germline V gene. CDR3 sequence reads: CASSLGAVFRELFF. CDR3 bases: TGTGCCAGCAGTTTGGGGGCCGTATTCCGGGAGCTGTTTTTT.

This clone was recorded a few times. The rearrangement links TRBV2 to TRBJ1-5; D might be TRBD1 (6 bases). The CDR3 has 13 amino acids. V was clipped by 7 bases and J by 11 bases, with 18 bases between them. Germline V CDR1 and CDR2: SNHLY, FYNNEI. The CDR3 bases are TGTGCCAGCAAGATGGACAGAGTTGAGGCCCAGCATTTT. Translated, it gives CASKMDRVEAQHF. The full variable domain, in which reference TRBV2 and TRBJ1-5 provide the parts outside the CDR3, is EPEVTQTPSHQVTQMGQEVILRCVPISNHLYFYWYRQILGQKVEFLVSFYNNEISEKSEIFDDQFSVERPDGSNFTLKIRSTKLEDSAMYFCASKMDRVEAQHFGDGTRLSIL.

This CDR3 reads CSTQDRVYTF. The CDR3 DNA is TGCAGTACCCAGGACAGGGTCTACACCTTC. The chain combines TRBV20-1 with TRBJ1-2; 8 bases match TRBD1. This CDR3 is built from 10 residues. The V segment lost 8 bases and the J segment 10 bases; nucleotides outside the gene matches: 6. Germline loops: CDR1 DFQATT, CDR2 SNEGSKA (reference sequence).

Notes on this clone: Other DNA sequences in the sample encode the same CDR3. The chain employs TRBV27 and TRBJ1-2; D is undetermined. Germline-derived CDR1 and CDR2 are MNHEY and SMNVEV (reference sequence). V lost 0 bases, J lost 8 bases, and 7 bases lay in between. This CDR3 contains 12 residues. The chain's CDR3 is CASSLSGYGYTF. The CDR3 DNA reads as TGTGCCAGCAGTTTATCTGGCTACGGCTACACCTTC.

The genes are TRBV2 and TRBJ1-1; no reliable D call. Trimming took 4 bases from V and 3 from J, leaving 12 bases between them. The CDR3 consists of 14 residues. Germline CDR1 reads SNHLY; CDR2 reads FYNNEI. Written as DNA, the CDR3 is TGTGCCAGCAGTGGCGGGCCATGGGACACTGAAGCTTTCTTT. As protein: CASSGGPWDTEAFF.

The chain uses TRBV9 and TRBJ2-7; 7 bases line up with TRBD2. The junction had 12 bases not matched to a gene; V was cut back by 3 bases and J by 3 bases. The CDR3 covers 16 residues. Germline V lookup: CDR1 SGDLS, CDR2 YYNGEE. CDR3 amino acids: CASSAGGAGSYYEQYF. The CDR3 DNA reads TGTGCCAGCAGCGCGGGGGGAGCGGGATCATACTACGAGCAGTACTTC.

This clone was detected once. In nucleotides, the CDR3 is TGTGCCAGCAGCCTAGGGGACAGCACCTACGAGCAGTACTTC. As protein: CASSLGDSTYEQYF. The chain joins TRBV11-2 to TRBJ2-7, with 7 bases matching TRBD1. The CDR3 loop spans 14 amino acids. Germline-derived CDR1 and CDR2 are SGHAT and FQNNGV. Trimming removed 5 bases from V and 2 bases from J; junction bases left unmatched: 6.

The chain uses TRBV30 and TRBJ1-1; D gene ambiguous. The ends were cut back, 5 bases at V and 4 bases at J, with 8 bases in the middle. The length of the CDR3 is 11 residues. From germline, CDR1 is GTSNPN and CDR2 SVGIG (reference sequence). The CDR3 loop reads CAWSRGTEAFF. CDR3 in DNA: TGTGCCTGGTCGAGAGGCACTGAAGCTTTCTTT. The whole variable domain, remainder taken from reference TRBV30 and TRBJ1-1, is SQTIHQWPATLVQPVGSPLSLECTVEGTSNPNLYWYRQAAGRGLQLLFYSVGIGQISSEVPQNLSASRPQDRQFILSSKKLLLSDSGFYLCAWSRGTEAFFGQGTRLTVV.

The CDR3 DNA is TGCGCCAGCAGCTTGGTGTTCCTGGGGACGTCTGGGGCCAACGTCCTGACTTTC. It is translated as CASSLVFLGTSGANVLTF. J is TRBJ2-6 and V is TRBV5-1; D tentatively reads TRBD1 or TRBD2 (5 bases each). Germline V CDR1 and CDR2: SGHRS, YFSETQ. V was clipped by 0 bases and J by 1 base, with 14 bases between them. This CDR3 has 18 amino acids.

The chain is built from TRBV28 and TRBJ2-3; 7 nucleotides agree with TRBD1. Trimming at V came to 6 bases and at J to 2 bases, leaving 14 bases not matched to a gene. In germline, CDR1 is MDHEN, CDR2 SYDVKM. The CDR3 extends over 17 amino acids. The CDR3 reads CASRNNWDRRSTDTQYF. In DNA form, the CDR3 reads TGTGCCAGCAGGAATAACTGGGACAGAAGATCCACAGATACGCAGTATTTT.

The rearrangement joins TRBV11-3 to TRBJ2-1; 7 positions match TRBD2. The germline CDR1 and CDR2 sequences are SGHNT and YENEEA. The CDR3 is 12 residues long. Trimming at V came to 1 base and at J to 13 bases, leaving 4 bases not matched to a gene. CDR3 DNA sequence: TGTGCCAGCAGCTTAGGAGGGAGGGCTCAGTTCTTC. This codes for CASSLGGRAQFF.

The V and J genes are TRBV5-1 and TRBJ2-5; D is possibly TRBD2 (6 bases). CDR3 length: 15 residues. Germline V CDR1 and CDR2: SGHRS, YFSETQ. Trimming shortened V by 4 bases and J by 5 bases, and 18 bases separated the two germline ends. CDR3 DNA sequence: TGCGCCAGCAGCCTAAGGAGCGGGCCAAGGGAGACCCAGTACTTC. Its translation: CASSLRSGPRETQYF.

This clone was detected a few times. This chain joins TRBV19 and TRBJ1-5; 7 bases agree with TRBD1. V was pared by 11 bases and J by 1 base, with 5 bases of the junction left unmatched. This CDR3 has 13 residues. Germline V gene lookup returns CDR1 LNHDA and CDR2 SQIVND (reference sequence). CDR3: CAPGTESNQPQHF. DNA of the CDR3: TGTGCCCCTGGGACAGAAAGCAATCAGCCCCAGCATTTT.

The rearrangement links TRBV19 to TRBJ2-1, with D perhaps TRBD2 (6 bases). V dropped 2 bases and J dropped 2 bases, with 7 bases sitting between them. The CDR3 loop spans 14 amino acids. Germline V gives CDR1 LNHDA, CDR2 SQIVND (reference sequence). CDR3 loop: CASSIPGAYNEQFF. The CDR3 DNA sequence: TGTGCCAGTAGTATACCGGGGGCCTACAATGAGCAGTTCTTC.

V is TRBV11-2 and J is TRBJ2-3; D possibly uses TRBD1 or TRBD2 (5 bases each). The CDR3 sequence is 15 residues long. Germline-derived CDR1 and CDR2 are SGHAT and FQNNGV. Trimming took 2 bases from V and 7 from J, leaving 16 bases between them. The CDR3 region is CASSLFGRDVNTQYF. Here the CDR3 DNA reads TGTGCCAGCAGCTTATTTGGTCGGGACGTCAATACGCAGTATTTT.

The chain carries TRBV5-5 and TRBJ2-7, with D perhaps matching TRBD2 (6 bases). CDR1 and CDR2 (germline): SGHKS, YYEKEE (reference sequence). CDR3 length: 15 residues. The V end lost 0 bases, the J end lost 1 base, and 11 bases lay between the germline ends. CDR3 bases: TGTGCCAGCAGCTTGGGCCTAGCGTTTTCCTACGAGCAGTACTTC. Translation gives CASSLGLAFSYEQYF.

J is TRBJ2-7 and V is TRBV9, with TRBD1 identical over 7 bases. J lost 3 bases, V lost 4 bases, and 10 bases had no gene match. Germline V gene lookup returns CDR1 SGDLS and CDR2 YYNGEE. The CDR3 runs 15 residues. This chain's CDR3 is CASSPSVRGSYEQYF. DNA for the CDR3: TGTGCCAGCAGCCCATCGGTCAGGGGGAGCTACGAGCAGTACTTC. Full variable domain (missing parts from reference TRBV9 and TRBJ2-7): DSGVTQTPKHLITATGQRVTLRCSPRSGDLSVYWYQQSLDQGLQFLIQYYNGEERAKGNILERFSAQQFPDLHSELNLSSLELGDSALYFCASSPSVRGSYEQYFGPGTRLTVT.

The chain employs TRBV9 and TRBJ2-7; D unresolved. The CDR3 is 15 residues long. Germline V gene data show CDR1 as SGDLS and CDR2 as YYNGEE. V lost 0 bases and J lost 1, with 11 bases in between. The CDR3 bases are TGTGCCAGCAGCGTAGGGGCTGGTCTATCCTACGAGCAGTACTTC. Encoded protein: CASSVGAGLSYEQYF.

The chain uses TRBV30 and TRBJ2-5; D remains ambiguous. The germline V gene encodes CDR1 GTSNPN and CDR2 SVGIG (reference sequence). This CDR3 spans 14 amino acids. The V end lost 5 bases, the J end lost 5 bases, and 18 bases lay between the germline ends. The DNA of the CDR3 is TGTGCCTGGGAGTTTGACCACGGCTTGGAGACCCAGTACTTC. Its translation is CAWEFDHGLETQYF.

V usage is TRBV28 and J usage is TRBJ2-7; no definite D call. The CDR3 totals 13 residues. Trimming shortened V by 5 bases and J by 2 bases, and 10 bases separated the two germline ends. Germline assignment: CDR1 MDHEN and CDR2 SYDVKM. CDR3 bases: TGTGCCAGCAGTCCCGCTCAGCCCTACGAGCAGTACTTC. It encodes CASSPAQPYEQYF.

V and J are TRBV7-9 and TRBJ2-7; 7 bases line up with TRBD2. In germline, CDR1 is SEHNR, CDR2 FQNEAQ (reference sequence). The ends lost 2 bases at V and 5 bases at J; junction bases unmatched: 18. The CDR3 is made up of 18 amino acids. The CDR3 nucleotides read TGTGCCAGCAGCTTAATGGGTTATCGGGCGGGAGTCGGCAACGAGCAGTACTTC. Its protein is CASSLMGYRAGVGNEQYF.

This sequence joins TRBV4-2 and TRBJ1-5; 10 bases line up with TRBD1. V was pared by 1 base and J by 2 bases, with 2 bases of the junction left unmatched. The germline gives CDR1 LGHNA, CDR2 YNFKEQ. There are 16 residues in the CDR3. The CDR3 DNA follows: TGTGCCAGCAGCCAAGGGGACAGGGGAGGCAATCAGCCCCAGCATTTT. As protein: CASSQGDRGGNQPQHF.

This clone was counted once. J is TRBJ2-2 and V is TRBV18; D not resolved. V lost 7 bases and J 2 bases, leaving 8 bases between the germline ends. The V gene's germline CDR1 is KGHSH and CDR2 LQKENI. The CDR3 runs 13 residues. This chain's CDR3 is CASLPPNTGELFF. The DNA of the CDR3 is TGTGCCAGCTTACCCCCTAACACCGGGGAGCTGTTTTTT.

V and J are TRBV6-5 and TRBJ2-1, with D uncertain. The CDR3 consists of 11 residues. V lost 6 bases and J 6 bases, leaving 6 bases between the germline ends. Looked up from germline, CDR1 is MNHEY and CDR2 is SVGAGI. The CDR3 region is CASRSRNEQFF. The CDR3 nucleotides read TGTGCCAGCAGAAGCCGCAATGAGCAGTTCTTC.

The chain carries TRBV2 and TRBJ2-1; D is undetermined. The V gene's germline CDR1 is SNHLY and CDR2 FYNNEI. V was trimmed by 4 bases and J by 9 bases, leaving 7 bases between them. The CDR3 loop spans 11 amino acids. The CDR3: CASSGLREQFF. In DNA, the CDR3 is TGTGCCAGCAGTGGTTTGCGTGAGCAGTTCTTC.

The chain joins TRBV11-2 to TRBJ2-7; tentatively, D is TRBD2 (5 bases). V was trimmed by 1 base and J by 2 bases, leaving 18 bases between them. The CDR3 length is 17 residues. CDR1 SGHAT and CDR2 FQNNGV come from the germline V gene. CDR3 sequence reads: CASSLVGSSRPAYEQYF. The CDR3 coding sequence is TGTGCCAGCAGCTTAGTGGGCTCTAGCAGGCCTGCCTACGAGCAGTACTTC.